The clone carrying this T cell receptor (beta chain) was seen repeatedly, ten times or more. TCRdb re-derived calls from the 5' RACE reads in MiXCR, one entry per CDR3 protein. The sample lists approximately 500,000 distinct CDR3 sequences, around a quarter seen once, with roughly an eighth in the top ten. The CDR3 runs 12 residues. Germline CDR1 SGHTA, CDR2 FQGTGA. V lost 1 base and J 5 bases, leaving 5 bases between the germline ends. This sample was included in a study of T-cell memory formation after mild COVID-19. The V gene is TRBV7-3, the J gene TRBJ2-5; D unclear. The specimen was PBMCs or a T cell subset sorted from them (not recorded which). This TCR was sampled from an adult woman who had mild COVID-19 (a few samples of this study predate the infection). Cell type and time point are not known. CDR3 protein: CASSLNGETQYF. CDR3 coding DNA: TGTGCCAGCAGCTTAAATGGGGAGACCCAGTACTTC.